This T cell receptor beta chain was recovered during a study of OX40 agonist ivuxolimab in advanced cancers. Whole-study context: The patients' treatment was ivuxolimab, an agonistic anti-OX40 (CD134) antibody. General observations from the study: Certain nonresponding patients likewise had low normalized T-cell clonal expansion. Clonal expansion among partial responders at 0.1-3.0 mg/kg ranked near the lowest.

Trimming cost V 7 bases and J 4 bases, with 8 bases left between them. Germline V gene sequence: CDR1 WSHSY, CDR2 SAAADI. This CDR3 comprises 13 residues. The method was immunoSEQ multiplex PCR; TCRdb's version includes in-frame clones alone and lacks a portion of them. The sample records about 53,000 clones, approximately 79% being singletons. Details on this clone: Its antigen is currently unknown.

The TCR comes from an adult with an advanced solid tumor such as melanoma, head and neck, liver or kidney cancer. V and J are TRBV10-2 and TRBJ2-6; no reliable D call. Source: CD4+ or CD8+ T cells sorted from blood, taken in a trial of the OX40 agonist ivuxolimab. This chain's CDR3 is CASTLRGANVLTF. CDR3 coding DNA: TGCGCCAGCACCCTCCGCGGGGCCAACGTCCTGACTTTC.